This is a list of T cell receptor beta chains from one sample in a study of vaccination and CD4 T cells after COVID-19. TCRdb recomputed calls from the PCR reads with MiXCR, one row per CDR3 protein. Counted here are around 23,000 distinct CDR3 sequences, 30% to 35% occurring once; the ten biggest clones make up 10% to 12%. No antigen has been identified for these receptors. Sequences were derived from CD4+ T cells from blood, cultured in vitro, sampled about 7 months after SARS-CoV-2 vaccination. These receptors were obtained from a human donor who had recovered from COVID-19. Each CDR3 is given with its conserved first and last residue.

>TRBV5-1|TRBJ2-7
CASSPDGHSSYEQYF
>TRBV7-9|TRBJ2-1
CASSLQTGGFEQFF
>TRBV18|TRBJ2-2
CASSRPGQGATGELFF
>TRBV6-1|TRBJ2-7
CASSRPTTSGTYEQYF
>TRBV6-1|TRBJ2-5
CAIRGELTETQYF
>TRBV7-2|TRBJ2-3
CASSPGPRDTQYF
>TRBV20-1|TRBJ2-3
CSARSLRYTDTQYF
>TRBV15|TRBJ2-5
CATSRDGSQETQYF
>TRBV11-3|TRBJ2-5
CASSLWGSGSRETQYF
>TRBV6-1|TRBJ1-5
CASSEGTSTLLNQPQHF
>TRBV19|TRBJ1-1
CASRRGTGRFEAFF
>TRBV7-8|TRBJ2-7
CASSSYSYEQYF
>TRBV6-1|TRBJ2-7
CASSESMTAPYEQYF
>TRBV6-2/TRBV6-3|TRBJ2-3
CASRQTGTSGKGDTQYF
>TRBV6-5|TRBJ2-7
CASSYYGSYEQYF
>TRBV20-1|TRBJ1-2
CSARGQNYGYTF
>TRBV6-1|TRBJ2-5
CASSPAGVETQYF
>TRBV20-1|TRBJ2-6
CSAARGKFDGANVLTF
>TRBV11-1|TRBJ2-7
CASSPTPSGGHIREQYF
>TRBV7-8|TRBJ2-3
CASSLVLSSGYTDTQYF
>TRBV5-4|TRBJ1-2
CASSSGGGNYGYTF
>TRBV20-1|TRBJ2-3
CSARVKNGVEKYF
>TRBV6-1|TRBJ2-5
CASSRGQGVQYF
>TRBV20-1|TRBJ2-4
CSASGLAGGTKSFIQYF
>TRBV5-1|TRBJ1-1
CASSVQGNTEAFF
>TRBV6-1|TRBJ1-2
CASSPGTANGYTF
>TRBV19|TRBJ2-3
CASSKRTSTDTQYF
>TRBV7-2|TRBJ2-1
CASSSQGAGAYNEQFF
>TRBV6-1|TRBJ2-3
CASSRTLASTDTQYF
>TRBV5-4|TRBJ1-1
CASSGGNTEAFF
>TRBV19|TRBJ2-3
CASSIQRGLRDTQYF
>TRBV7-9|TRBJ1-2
CASSSTGTFYGYTF
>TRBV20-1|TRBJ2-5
CSAISGADQETQYF
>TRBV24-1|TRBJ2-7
CATSDLTSREYQYF
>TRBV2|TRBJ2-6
CASGGDRGLSGANVLTF
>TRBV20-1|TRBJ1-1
CSAPIQTGDSSEAFF
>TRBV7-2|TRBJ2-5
CASSITSAQETQYF
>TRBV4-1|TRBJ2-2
CASSQDWGITGELFF
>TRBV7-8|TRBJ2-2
CASNTGLGELFF
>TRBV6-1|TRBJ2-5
CASRLPGGRETQYF
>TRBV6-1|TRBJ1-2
CASSRGRDYGYTF
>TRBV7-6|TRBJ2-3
CASSSPGRTTDTQYF
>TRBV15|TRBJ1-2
CATSRGRSVNLIGEYTF
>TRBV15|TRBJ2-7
CATSRVGDRSYEQYF
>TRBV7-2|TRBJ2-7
CASSNPGLTAYEQYF
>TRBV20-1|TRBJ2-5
CSARGLADERTQYF
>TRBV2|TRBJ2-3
CASGGPFTDTQYF
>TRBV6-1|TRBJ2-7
CASKSPKGQNSYEQYF
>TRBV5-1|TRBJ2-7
CASSLGANYEQYF
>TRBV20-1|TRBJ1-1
CSARGTWVGTEAFF